This T cell receptor beta chain was profiled in a study of T cells in Graves' hyperthyroidism and ophthalmopathy. Study-level background: The blood sample was taken at first diagnosis, before treatment began.

Comment on this clonotype: Its antigen is not identified.

TCR beta CDR3 regions were amplified from RNA. A first-round RT-PCR of the TCR CDR3 used the HTBI primer set. Via MiXCR, TCRdb re-called the multiplex PCR reads, giving one row per CDR3 protein. Of under 350,000 distinct CDR3 sequences listed, approximately 15% are singletons. Overall study results and limits: For ophthalmopathy, model prediction preceded onset by a median about 6.2 months. Most thyroid clonotypes expanded above 0.001 appeared in blood too.

The CDR3 has 17 amino acids. Trimming pared 5 bases from V and 1 base from J, leaving 18 bases between. Germline V gene data show CDR1 as LNHDA and CDR2 as SQIVND (reference sequence). The V and J genes are TRBV19 and TRBJ1-3, with D tentatively TRBD1 (5 bases). Material: blood. This receptor was taken from a woman aged 60-75 years with Graves' ophthalmopathy. The CDR3 loop reads CASSDSNRLGSGNTIYF. The CDR3 DNA follows: TGTGCCAGTAGTGACTCAAACAGGCTGGGATCTGGAAACACCATATATTTT. Full variable domain (missing parts from reference TRBV19 and TRBJ1-3): DGGITQSPKYLFRKEGQNVTLSCEQNLNHDAMYWYRQDPGQGLRLIYYSQIVNDFQKGDIAEGYSVSREKKESFPLTVTSAQKNPTAFYLCASSDSNRLGSGNTIYFGEGSWLTVV.